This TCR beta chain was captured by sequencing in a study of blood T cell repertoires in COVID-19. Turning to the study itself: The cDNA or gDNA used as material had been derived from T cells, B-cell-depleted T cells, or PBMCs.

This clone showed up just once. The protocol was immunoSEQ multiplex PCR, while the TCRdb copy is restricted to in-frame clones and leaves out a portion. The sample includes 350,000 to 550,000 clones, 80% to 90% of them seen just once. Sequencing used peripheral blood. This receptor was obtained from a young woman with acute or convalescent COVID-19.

CDR3 nucleotides: TGTGCCAGCAGCAAATCGGCTTCGCGTTTGGGTGGAGAAGAAAAACTGTTTTTT. This encodes CASSKSASRLGGEEKLFF. The chain carries TRBV21-1 and TRBJ1-4. TRBV21-1 is a pseudogene. The CDR3 runs to 18 residues.